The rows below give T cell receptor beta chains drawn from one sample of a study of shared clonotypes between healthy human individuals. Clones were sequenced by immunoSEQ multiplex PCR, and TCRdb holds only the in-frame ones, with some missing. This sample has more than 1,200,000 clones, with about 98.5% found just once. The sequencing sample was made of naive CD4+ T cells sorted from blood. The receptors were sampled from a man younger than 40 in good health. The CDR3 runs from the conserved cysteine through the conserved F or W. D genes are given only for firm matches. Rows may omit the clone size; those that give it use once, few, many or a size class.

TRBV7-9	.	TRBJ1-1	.	CASSVNTEAFF	TGTGCCAGCAGTGTCAACACTGAAGCTTTCTTT
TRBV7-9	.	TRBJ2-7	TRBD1	CASSHRQGMGEQYF	TGTGCCAGCAGCCACCGACAGGGGATGGGCGAGCAGTACTTC
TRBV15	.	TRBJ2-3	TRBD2	CATSRGRTSITDTQYF	TGTGCCACCAGCAGAGGGAGGACTAGCATTACAGATACGCAGTATTTT
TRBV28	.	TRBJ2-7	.	CASSFAGPYEQYF	TGTGCCAGCAGTTTTGCGGGGCCCTACGAGCAGTACTTC
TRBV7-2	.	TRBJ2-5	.	CASSPWRREYQETQYF	TGTGCCAGCAGCCCCTGGAGACGGGAGTACCAAGAGACCCAGTACTTC
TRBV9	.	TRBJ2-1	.	CASSVVGRPRGDEQFF	TGTGCCAGCAGCGTAGTTGGGAGACCGCGAGGCGATGAGCAGTTCTTC
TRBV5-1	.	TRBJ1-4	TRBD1	CASSLQGRNEKLFF	TGCGCCAGCAGCCTACAGGGGCGGAATGAAAAACTGTTTTTT
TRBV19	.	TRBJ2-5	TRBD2	CASSPPPAGTKLGTQYF	TGTGCCAGTAGTCCACCCCCGGCCGGGACTAAGCTTGGGACCCAGTACTTC
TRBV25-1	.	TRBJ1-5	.	CASSSGNQPQHF	TGTGCCAGCAGTTCGGGCAATCAGCCCCAGCATTTT
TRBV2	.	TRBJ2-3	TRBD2	CASSGLAGPTDTQYF	TGTGCCAGCAGTGGATTAGCGGGACCCACAGATACGCAGTATTTT
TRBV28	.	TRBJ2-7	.	CASSLPSWEQYF	TGTGCCAGCAGTTTACCCAGTTGGGAGCAGTACTTC
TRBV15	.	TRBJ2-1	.	CATSRGATGQDNEQFF	TGTGCCACCAGCAGAGGTGCGACAGGCCAAGACAATGAGCAGTTCTTC
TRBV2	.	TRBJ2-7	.	CASSRQEPYEQYF	TGTGCCAGCAGTCGACAGGAGCCCTACGAGCAGTACTTC
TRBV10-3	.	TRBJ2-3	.	CAISQSTDTQYF	TGTGCCATCAGTCAGAGCACAGATACGCAGTATTTT
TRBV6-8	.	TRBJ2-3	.	CASQRGVRTDTQYF	TGTGCCAGCCAAAGGGGCGTTCGAACAGATACGCAGTATTTT
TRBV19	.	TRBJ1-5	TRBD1	CASRSRDSFNQPQHF	TGTGCCAGTAGGAGTAGGGACAGTTTTAATCAGCCCCAGCATTTT
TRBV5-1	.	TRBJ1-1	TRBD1	CASSLARDREAFF	TGCGCCAGCAGCTTGGCGAGGGACAGGGAAGCTTTCTTT
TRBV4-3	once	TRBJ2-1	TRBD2	CASSQVGTSGGNNEQFF	TGCGCCAGCAGCCAAGTCGGGACTAGCGGGGGTAACAATGAGCAGTTCTTC
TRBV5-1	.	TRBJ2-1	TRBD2	CASRPRPLAGGNNEQFF	TGCGCCAGCAGGCCTCGCCCCCTAGCGGGAGGGAACAATGAGCAGTTCTTC
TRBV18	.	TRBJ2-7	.	CASSPPGSERYEQYF	TGTGCCAGCTCACCACCGGGGTCGGAGCGGTACGAGCAGTACTTC
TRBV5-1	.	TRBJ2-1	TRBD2	CASSLISGSDEQFF	TGCGCCAGCAGCTTGATCAGCGGGAGCGATGAGCAGTTCTTC
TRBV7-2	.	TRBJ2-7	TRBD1	CASSPDPTGREQYF	TGTGCCAGCAGCCCGGACCCGACAGGGCGGGAGCAGTACTTC